This TCR beta chain is from a study of graft-versus-host responses after intestinal transplantation. This clone was recorded only once. Germline V gene lookup returns CDR1 MRHNA and CDR2 SNTAGT. The V and J ends lost 3 bases and 8 bases respectively, with 14 bases between them. The CDR3 loop spans 14 amino acids. The protocol was immunoSEQ multiplex PCR, while the TCRdb copy is restricted to in-frame clones and leaves out a portion. Here the sample spans over 15,000 clones, about nine tenths being singletons. This TCR was recovered from a human patient who received an intestinal transplant, so some T cells may come from the graft donor. This chain joins TRBV6-4 and TRBJ2-4; a possible D gene is TRBD2 (6 bases). The sample was PBMCs, taken 350 to 400 days after transplant. The CDR3 sequence is CASSEGEESDIQYF. The CDR3 region has the DNA TGTGCCAGCAGTGAGGGGGAGGAATCAGACATTCAGTACTTC.